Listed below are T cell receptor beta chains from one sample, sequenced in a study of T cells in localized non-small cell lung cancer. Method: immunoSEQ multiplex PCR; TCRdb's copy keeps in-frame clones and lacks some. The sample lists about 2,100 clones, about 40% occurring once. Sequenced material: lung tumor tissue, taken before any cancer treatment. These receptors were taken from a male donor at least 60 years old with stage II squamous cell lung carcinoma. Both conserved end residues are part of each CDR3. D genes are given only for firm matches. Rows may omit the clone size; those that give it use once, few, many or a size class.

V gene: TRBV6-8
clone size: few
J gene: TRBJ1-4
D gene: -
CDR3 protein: CASSASGTAEKLFF
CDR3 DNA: TGTGCCAGCAGTGCTTCAGGGACGGCGGAAAAACTGTTTTTT

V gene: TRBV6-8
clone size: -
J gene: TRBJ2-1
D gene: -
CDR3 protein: CASSYSRARHEQFF
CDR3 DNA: TGTGCCAGCAGTTACTCGAGGGCTAGACATGAGCAGTTCTTC

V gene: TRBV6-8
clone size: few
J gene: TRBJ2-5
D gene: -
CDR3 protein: CASTLREGASRETQYF
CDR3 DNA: TGTGCCAGCACCCTAAGGGAGGGGGCGAGTCGGGAGACCCAGTACTTC

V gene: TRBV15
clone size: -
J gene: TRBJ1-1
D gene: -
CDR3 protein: CATSSEGARTEAFF
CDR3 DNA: TGTGCCACCAGCAGTGAGGGAGCAAGAACTGAAGCTTTCTTT

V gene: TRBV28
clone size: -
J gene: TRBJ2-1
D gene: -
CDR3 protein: CASSLEGALRPYEQFF
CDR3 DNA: TGTGCCAGCAGCCTAGAAGGGGCCCTTCGCCCCTATGAGCAGTTCTTC

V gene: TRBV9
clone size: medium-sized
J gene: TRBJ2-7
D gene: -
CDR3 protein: CASSVSSSPHEQYF
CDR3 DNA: TGTGCCAGCAGCGTAAGTTCCAGTCCCCACGAGCAGTACTTC

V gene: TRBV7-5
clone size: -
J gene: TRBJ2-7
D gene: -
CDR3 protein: CASSPKAGTYEQYF
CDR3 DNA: TGTGCCAGCAGCCCCAAGGCGGGGACCTACGAGCAGTACTTC

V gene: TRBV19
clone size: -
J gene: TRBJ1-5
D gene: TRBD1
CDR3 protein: CASSRQGAYQPQHF
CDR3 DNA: TGTGCCAGTAGCCGACAGGGGGCATATCAGCCCCAGCATTTT

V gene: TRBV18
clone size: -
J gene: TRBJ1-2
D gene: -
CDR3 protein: CASSPPAGSEGYTF
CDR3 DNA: TGTGCCAGCTCACCACCCGCCGGTTCTGAGGGCTACACCTTC

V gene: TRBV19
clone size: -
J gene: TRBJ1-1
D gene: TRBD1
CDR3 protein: CATRQGGRNTEAFF
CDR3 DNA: TGTGCCACAAGACAGGGAGGGAGGAACACTGAAGCTTTCTTT

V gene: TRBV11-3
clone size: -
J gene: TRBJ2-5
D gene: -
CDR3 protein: CASSLGAGAVGETQYF
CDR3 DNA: TGTGCCAGCAGCTTGGGGGCAGGGGCGGTAGGGGAGACCCAGTACTTC

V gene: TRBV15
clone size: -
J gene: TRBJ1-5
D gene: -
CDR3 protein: CATSRDVGTGNQSQHF
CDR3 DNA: TGTGCCACCAGCAGAGATGTTGGCACAGGCAATCAGTCCCAGCATTTT

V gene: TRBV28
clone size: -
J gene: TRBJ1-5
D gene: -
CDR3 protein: CASSLWDRQSAQHF
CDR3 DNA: TGTGCCAGCAGTTTATGGGACAGACAATCGGCCCAGCATTTT

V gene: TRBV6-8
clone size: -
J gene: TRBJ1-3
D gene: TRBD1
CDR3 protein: CASRQGAGLGNTIYF
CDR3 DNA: TGTGCCAGCAGACAGGGGGCAGGACTGGGAAACACCATATATTTT

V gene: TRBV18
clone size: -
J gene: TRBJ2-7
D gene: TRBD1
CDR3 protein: CASSINRGPNYEQYF
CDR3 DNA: TGTGCCAGCTCAATTAACAGGGGGCCAAACTACGAGCAGTACTTC

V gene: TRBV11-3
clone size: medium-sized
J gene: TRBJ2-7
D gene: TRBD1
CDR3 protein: CASSFTGGASYEQYF
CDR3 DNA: TGTGCCAGCAGCTTTACAGGGGGCGCGAGCTACGAGCAGTACTTC

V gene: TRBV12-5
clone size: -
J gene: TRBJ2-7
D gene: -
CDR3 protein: CASGLAPTYEQYF
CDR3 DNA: TGTGCTAGTGGTTTGGCCCCTACCTACGAGCAGTACTTC

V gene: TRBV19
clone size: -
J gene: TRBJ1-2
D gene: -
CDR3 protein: CASSSPGENYGYTF
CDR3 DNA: TGTGCCAGTAGTAGTCCGGGGGAGAACTATGGCTACACCTTC

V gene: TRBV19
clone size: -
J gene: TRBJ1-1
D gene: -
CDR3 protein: CASTLMGGVTEAFF
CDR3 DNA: TGTGCCAGTACCCTCATGGGGGGTGTCACTGAAGCTTTCTTT

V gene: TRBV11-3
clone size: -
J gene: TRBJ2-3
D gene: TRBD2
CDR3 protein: CASSWGPIGTSPTDTQYF
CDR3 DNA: TGTGCCAGCAGCTGGGGTCCTATCGGGACTAGCCCCACAGATACGCAGTATTTT

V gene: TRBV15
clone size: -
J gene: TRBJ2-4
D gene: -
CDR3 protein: CATSGGQAQISLFGDIQYF
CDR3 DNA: TGTGCCACCAGCGGAGGCCAAGCCCAGATTTCCCTTTTCGGGGACATTCAGTACTTC

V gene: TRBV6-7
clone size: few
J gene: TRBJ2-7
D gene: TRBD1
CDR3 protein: CASSEAAGQGPYEQYF
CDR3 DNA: TGTGCTAGCAGTGAAGCAGCGGGACAGGGGCCCTACGAGCAGTACTTC

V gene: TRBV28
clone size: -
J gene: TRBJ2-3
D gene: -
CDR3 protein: CASSLGYPGSTDTQYF
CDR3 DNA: TGTGCCAGCAGTTTAGGCTATCCCGGAAGCACAGATACGCAGTATTTT

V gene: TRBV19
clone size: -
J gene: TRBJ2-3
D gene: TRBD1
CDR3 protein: CASSMMTGGTDTQYF
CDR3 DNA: TGTGCCAGTAGTATGATGACAGGGGGCACAGATACGCAGTATTTT

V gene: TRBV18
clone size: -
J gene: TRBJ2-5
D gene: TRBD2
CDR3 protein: CASSPASGQETQYF
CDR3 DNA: TGTGCCAGCTCACCGGCTAGCGGTCAAGAGACCCAGTACTTC

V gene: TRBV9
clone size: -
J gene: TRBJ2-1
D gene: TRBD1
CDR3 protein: CASSPSSGTGREQFF
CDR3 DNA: TGTGCCAGCAGCCCCTCATCTGGGACAGGGCGGGAGCAGTTCTTC

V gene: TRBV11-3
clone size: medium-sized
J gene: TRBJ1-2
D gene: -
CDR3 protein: CASSPKAQGVGYTF
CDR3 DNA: TGTGCCAGCAGCCCTAAGGCACAGGGAGTCGGCTACACCTTC

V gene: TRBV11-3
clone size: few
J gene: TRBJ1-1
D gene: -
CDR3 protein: CASSGRENLGTEAFF
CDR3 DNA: TGTGCCAGCAGCGGCAGGGAGAACTTGGGCACTGAAGCTTTCTTT

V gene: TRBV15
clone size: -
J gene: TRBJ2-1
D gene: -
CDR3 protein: CATHPRGGRDEQFF
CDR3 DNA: TGTGCCACCCATCCCAGGGGAGGACGGGATGAGCAGTTCTTC

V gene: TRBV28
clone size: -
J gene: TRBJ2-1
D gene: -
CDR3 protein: CASSFPGRWDYNEQFF
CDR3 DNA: TGTGCCAGCAGTTTTCCGGGACGCTGGGATTACAATGAGCAGTTCTTC

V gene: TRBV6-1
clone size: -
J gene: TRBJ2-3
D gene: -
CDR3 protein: CASSEVVPDTQYF
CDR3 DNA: TGTGCCAGCAGTGAAGTCGTCCCAGATACGCAGTATTTT